This TCR beta chain was identified in a study of blood T cell repertoires in COVID-19. This clone was observed a few times. In the original workflow: Amplification with reference gene primers provided the estimates of nucleated cell counts. Generated by immunoSEQ multiplex PCR, the TCRdb table keeps only in-frame clones and is missing some. V, J and clone size were drawn from that table, and D and trimming were deduced from the DNA. This table holds hundreds of thousands of clones, 85% to 90% found once. The CDR3 has 16 residues. Trimming removed 6 bases at V and 0 bases at J, with 15 bases between. Germline V lookup: CDR1 KGHSH, CDR2 LQKENI.

The TCR was taken from a woman between 50 and 59 years old in a cohort exposed to, infected with or recovered from COVID-19 (not recorded which). The chain employs TRBV18 and TRBJ1-5, with D maybe TRBD1 (5 bases). The sequencing sample was made of PBMCs or T cells enriched from blood (not recorded which). In DNA, the CDR3 is TGTGCCAGCTCGTCAAACACAGGCTATAGCAATCAGCCCCAGCATTTT. It yields the protein CASSSNTGYSNQPQHF.